This T cell receptor (beta chain) was recovered during a study of blood T cells in healthy people across ages. Broader study findings: It was held that the diversity estimates obtained from one million T cells were underestimates. When set beside aged donors, long-lived donors presented more naive CD4+ cells and higher diversity.

Trimming removed 7 bases at V and 3 bases at J, with 19 bases between. Germline V lookup: CDR1 SGHDT, CDR2 YYEEEE. This CDR3 has 15 amino acids. This clonotype was detected only a few times. Its target is unknown. A second PCR of 7 to 11 cycles used a sample-barcoded 5' primer and a J-beta primer mix. One entry per CDR3 protein, called by TCRdb with MiXCR from the 5' RACE reads. The table lists 1.5 million or so distinct CDR3 sequences, around 40% of them singletons. Peripheral blood was drawn, ten milliliters per donor. Per sample, no less than 5 micrograms of total RNA were extracted. The clonotype originates from a woman younger than 30 in good health. V gene TRBV5-6 combines with J gene TRBJ1-2; D gene uncertain. The sample comprised blood. The CDR3 loop reads CASFGRAELDYGYTF. As DNA, the CDR3 is TGTGCCAGCTTCGGCCGGGCAGAACTTGACTATGGCTACACCTTC.